One and the same sample provided the 20 T cell receptor beta chains below, sequenced in a study of tumor and adjacent non-tumor tissue in lung cancer. TCRbeta libraries were built with three rounds of nested PCR, modified from ARM-PCR. TCRdb passed the multiplex PCR reads through MiXCR, listing each CDR3 protein once. The data show about 100,000 distinct CDR3 sequences, 65% seen once. The template was RNA from unsorted bulk tissue. The normal lung tissue was taken more than 3 cm from the tumor edge. Sequenced material: distant non-tumor lung tissue. These receptor sequences come from a man under 40 with non-small cell lung cancer.

This clonotype came up many times. The chain recombines TRBV29-1 with TRBJ1-2, with a possible D match to TRBD1 (5 bases). The V gene lost 7 bases and the J gene lost 10 bases, with 16 bases spanning the gap. CDR1 is SQVTM and CDR2 is ANQGSEA in the germline V gene. The CDR3 loop spans 11 amino acids. CDR3 DNA: TGCAGCGGCGTATTCACGGGGCTCTACACCTTC. This translates into CSGVFTGLYTF.

V usage is TRBV12-3 or TRBV12-4 and J usage is TRBJ1-1, with 7 bases that match TRBD1. The CDR3 has 15 amino acids. The V and J ends lost 6 bases and 3 bases, in that order; junction bases with no gene match: 10. Here the CDR3 reads CASRQGIYVYTEAFF. The DNA of the CDR3 is TGTGCCAGCAGACAGGGGATTTATGTGTACACTGAAGCTTTCTTT.

In this sample, this clonotype turned up many times. V gene TRBV28 combines with J gene TRBJ2-3, with a weak D call TRBD1 (5 bases). Trimming removed 5 bases from V and 3 bases from J, with 15 bases in between. CDR1 MDHEN and CDR2 SYDVKM come from the germline V gene. The CDR3 length is 15 residues. The CDR3 bases are TGTGCCAGCAGTCCACCAGGGTTAGCAACAGATACGCAGTATTTT. This sequence encodes CASSPPGLATDTQYF. The full variable domain, its missing parts supplied by reference TRBV28 and TRBJ2-3, is DVKVTQSSRYLVKRTGEKVFLECVQDMDHENMFWYRQDPGLGLRLIYFSYDVKMKEKGDIPEGYSVSREKKERFSLILESASTNQTSMYLCASSPPGLATDTQYFGPGTRLTVL.

A note on this clonotype: One junction end does not reproduce the germline sequence, and a read error may be involved. V is TRBV11-3 and J is TRBJ2-2; perhaps TRBD1 as D (6 bases). This CDR3 has 17 residues. Germline V gene lookup returns CDR1 SGHNT and CDR2 YENEEA. The CDR3 sequence: CTSSLLYGDNPIGELFF. DNA for the CDR3: TGTACCAGCAGCTTATTATACGGGGACAACCCTATCGGGGAGCTGTTTTTT.

A single count supports this clonotype. A read error may account for a junction end that differs from germline. The gene calls are TRBV29-1 and TRBJ2-7; D perhaps matches TRBD2 (6 bases). Germline CDR1 and CDR2: SQVTM and ANQGSEA. The CDR3 has 16 amino acids. CDR3 protein: CNVAFSGIGASYEQYF. The DNA of the CDR3 is TGCAACGTTGCCTTTAGCGGCATAGGGGCCTCCTACGAGCAGTACTTC.

The chain combines TRBV11-3 with TRBJ1-6; D remains ambiguous. V lost 9 bases to trimming and J lost 12 bases, with 24 bases between them. From germline, CDR1 is SGHNT and CDR2 YENEEA. This CDR3 spans 15 amino acids. CDR3 loop: CASSLAVFGGLPLHF. CDR3 coding DNA: TGTGCCAGTAGCCTTGCCGTTTTCGGCGGTTTACCCCTCCACTTT.

A remark on this clonotype: The CDR3 does not close with the conserved phenylalanine or tryptophan, likely indicating a read error. J is TRBJ2-7 and V is TRBV11-2; possible D gene TRBD2, 5 bases. This CDR3 has 15 residues. Germline V gene lookup returns CDR1 SGHAT and CDR2 FQNNGV. V was shortened by 6 bases and J by 8 bases, with 23 bases between the two germline ends. CDR3 DNA sequence: TGTGCCAGCAGTAGGGATTATGGGAGCAACTATAAGCAGTACTTA. Translation: CASSRDYGSNYKQYL.

Regarding this clonotype: Given a much more abundant clone one base away, this may be a read error. V gene TRBV6-2 or TRBV6-3 combines with J gene TRBJ2-2; D gene uncertain. CDR1 MNHEY and CDR2 SVGEGT come from the germline V gene. The CDR3 spans 11 residues. The CDR3 spells CDSRRTGELFF. The DNA for the CDR3 is TGTGACAGCAGGCGGACCGGGGAGCTGTTTTTT.

A remark on this clonotype: This sequence may be a read error, since a much larger clone differs from it by one base. The chain couples TRBV5-6 to TRBJ2-1, with D perhaps matching TRBD1 or TRBD2 (5 bases each). The germline V gene encodes CDR1 SGHDT and CDR2 YYEEEE. V gave up 4 bases and J gave up 3 bases, with 14 bases separating them. The CDR3 covers 15 residues. The CDR3 DNA sequence: TGTGCCAGCAGCAGCCCGGGACGCCGCTACAATGAGCAGTTCTTC. Translated, it gives CASSSPGRRYNEQFF.

The CDR3 DNA follows: TGTGCCACCAGTGATCATCTAGCGGGGGGGATCCATGAGCAGTTCTTC. It encodes CATSDHLAGGIHEQFF. V usage is TRBV24-1 and J usage is TRBJ2-1, with 12 bases aligning to TRBD2. The CDR3 loop spans 16 amino acids. J lost 8 bases, V lost 3 bases, and 7 bases had no gene match. Germline V lookup: CDR1 KGHDR, CDR2 SFDVKD.

Notes on this clonotype: The junction does not match germline at one end; this may be a read error. The chain is built from TRBV20-1 and TRBJ2-4, with D perhaps matching TRBD2 (5 bases). CDR1 is DFQATT and CDR2 is SNEGSKA in the germline V gene (reference sequence). This CDR3 is built from 16 residues. Here the CDR3 reads CSAQRGEGVAKYIQYF. The CDR3 nucleotides are TGCAGTGCGCAGAGAGGAGAGGGCGTAGCCAAATACATTCAGTACTTC.

Worth noting for this clonotype: Given a much more abundant clone one base away, this may be a read error. This sequence joins TRBV11-2 and TRBJ1-3; possibly TRBD1 for D (5 bases). The CDR3 length is 14 residues. Germline CDR1 reads SGHAT; CDR2 reads FQNNGV. CDR3 in amino acids: CASSFGTPGNTVYF. For the CDR3, the DNA is TGTGCCAGCAGCTTTGGGACCCCCGGAAACACCGTATATTTT. The whole variable domain, filled in from reference TRBV11-2 and TRBJ1-3, reads EAGVAQSPRYKIIEKRQSVAFWCNPISGHATLYWYQQILGQGPKLLIQFQNNGVVDDSQLPKDRFSAERLKGVDSTLKIQPAKLEDSAVYLCASSFGTPGNTVYFGEGSWLTVV.

This clonotype showed up many times. The rearrangement links TRBV7-8 to TRBJ1-2; D possibly corresponds to TRBD1 (5 bases). V was shortened by 5 bases and J by 3 bases, with 10 bases between the two germline ends. The CDR3 has 13 residues. Germline CDR1 reads SGHVS; CDR2 reads FQNEAQ. CDR3 DNA sequence: TGTGCCAGCAGCCCCGGCAGGGACTATGGCTACACCTTC. Translated, it gives CASSPGRDYGYTF.

This clonotype has a count of ten or more. The gene calls are TRBV4-2 and TRBJ2-7, with 10 bases lining up with TRBD2. This CDR3 has 16 residues. Germline CDR1 is LGHNA and CDR2 is YNFKEQ. The J segment lost 4 bases and the V segment lost 5 bases, leaving 11 bases of the junction unmatched. The CDR3 sequence is CASSASLAGGGYEQYF. CDR3 coding DNA: TGTGCCAGCAGCGCATCATTAGCGGGGGGTGGATACGAGCAGTACTTC.

This clonotype was seen a single time. The junction departs from the called germline gene at one end, perhaps through a read error. This chain connects TRBV6-5 to TRBJ2-1; TRBD2 agrees at 7 bases. Germline assignment: CDR1 MNHEY and CDR2 SVGAGI. The CDR3 sequence is 17 residues long. This CDR3 is CASSYSPVPAPSGLQLF. Here the CDR3 DNA reads TGTGCCAGCAGTTACTCTCCGGTACCCGCCCCTAGCGGCCTCCAGTTGTTC.

The CDR3 here is CASSSTVINTEAFF. The CDR3 DNA sequence: TGTGCCAGCAGCTCTACGGTAATCAACACTGAAGCTTTCTTT. This chain uses TRBV5-6 with TRBJ1-1; D not certain. The germline V gene has CDR1 SGHDT and CDR2 YYEEEE. Trimming removed 3 bases at V and 2 bases at J, with 11 bases between. The CDR3 is made up of 14 amino acids.

As concerns this clonotype: Because the CDR3 is missing its conserved closing phenylalanine or tryptophan, this is likely a read error. It is unclear where the CDR3 begins or ends on the DNA, so no DNA is shown, and the CDR3 is as TCRdb lists it. The chain carries TRBV12-3 or TRBV12-4 and TRBJ1-2; the table's D gene call, TRBD1, was not cross checked with the DNA. The length of the CDR3 is 15 amino acids, counting both ends. The CDR3 is CTSRGQSQANYGCTI.

A remark on this clonotype: At one end, the junction sequence differs from germline, possibly due to a read error. The rearrangement joins TRBV2 to TRBJ2-3; 7 positions agree with TRBD2. Looked up from germline, CDR1 is SNHLY and CDR2 is FYNNEI. CDR3 length: 16 amino acids. The CDR3 region is CASSEAGGDWADTRYF. CDR3 nucleotide sequence: TGTGCCAGCAGTGAAGCTGGGGGGGATTGGGCAGATACGCGGTATTTT.

As to this clonotype: The junction and the germline gene differ at one end; a read error may be behind it. The chain employs TRBV20-1 and TRBJ1-1; D is perhaps TRBD1 (6 bases). The germline gives CDR1 DFQATT, CDR2 SNEGSKA (reference sequence). This CDR3 contains 16 residues. The DNA for the CDR3 is TGCGGTGCTGGGGGCTGGAGACAGCCACCGAACACTGAAGCTTTCTTT. Protein: CGAGGWRQPPNTEAFF.

Comment on this clonotype: Given a much more abundant clone one base away, this may be a read error. The gene calls are TRBV5-1 and TRBJ2-3, with 8 positions matching TRBD2. The CDR3 is 15 amino acids. CDR1 is SGHRS, CDR2 YFSETQ, per germline. The CDR3 spells CANSVAGPPTDTQYF. The CDR3 DNA reads as TGCGCCAACAGCGTAGCGGGGCCGCCCACAGATACGCAGTATTTT.